This T cell receptor (beta chain) originates from a study of cytomegalovirus exposure and HLA in healthy donors. Points from the study as a whole: In vitro experiments confirmed that three CMV-associated chains were specific for CMV antigens. Sequencing likely caused a cluster of highly shared sequence variants. In a later analysis, TCR beta V- and J-gene trimming was associated with a missense DCLRE1C variant. Overall, around 150 TCR beta chains were annotated as cytomegalovirus-associated.

This clone has only a few counts. Its antigen is not identified. It was with 60 Vbeta and 13 Jbeta primers that the PCR ran. Produced via immunoSEQ multiplex PCR; TCRdb's table is partial and in-frame only. The repertoire holds 150,000 to 200,000 clones, with over 80% as singletons. CDR1 SGDLS and CDR2 YYNGEE come from the germline V gene. Trimming removed 2 bases from V and 1 base from J; junction bases left unmatched: 5. This CDR3 is 17 amino acids long. The sequenced sample consisted of PBMCs. The chain is built from TRBV9 and TRBJ1-3; 11 nucleotides agree with TRBD1. This sequence was found in a boy aged 2 to 9 in good health and CMV-seronegative. The CDR3 bases are TGTGCCAGCAGCGTGGGGACAGGGGGACTATCTGGAAACACCATATATTTT. Its protein is CASSVGTGGLSGNTIYF.